The 9 T cell receptor delta chains in this list originate from one sample, sequenced in a study of Vδ1+ human thymocytes. Their specific antigens are unknown. Sequences come from RNA converted to cDNA by reverse transcription. Multiplex PCR used pooled V-gene forward primers and a constant-region reverse primer to amplify CDR3s. TCRdb reran clone calling via CATT on the multiplex PCR reads. In the table there are 45,000 to 75,000 delta-chain clones, about 14% of which are singletons. Notes on the study in general: Thymic TRG and TRD repertoires appeared highly polyclonal.

Sequenced: Vdelta1+ gamma-delta thymocytes from the thymus. Subset indicated: FACS-sorted CD3+ TCRalphabeta- TCRVdelta1+ TCRVdelta2- thymocytes. The receptor set was obtained from a girl in the first two years of life who had congenital heart surgery.

The chain links TRDV2 to TRDJ1; TRDD3 might be the D (6 bases). The germline gives CDR1 GEAIGNYY, CDR2 EKD. The V end was cut by 5 bases, the J end by 3 bases, with 15 bases between. This CDR3 has 14 residues. CDR3 protein: CACGGRILSDKLIF. The CDR3 DNA reads as TGTGCCTGTGGCGGGCGGATACTATCCGATAAACTCATCTTT.

This clone was picked up a small number of times. This sequence joins TRDV1 and TRDJ1; TRDD3 agrees at 9 bases. The CDR3 is made up of 20 amino acids. V lost 6 bases, J lost 2 bases, and 22 bases stayed unmatched. Germline V CDR1 and CDR2: TSWWSYY, QGS. CDR3 amino acids: CALGPLRATPELGETDKLIF. The CDR3 DNA reads TGTGCTCTTGGTCCTCTCAGGGCTACCCCGGAACTGGGGGAGACCGATAAACTCATCTTT.

This clone was picked up a small number of times. This chain links TRDV1 with TRDJ1; 11 bases match TRDD3. Germline assignment: CDR1 TSWWSYY and CDR2 QGS. The CDR3 length is 26 residues. With V trimmed by 0 bases and J by 0 bases, 30 bases remained unmatched. The CDR3, as DNA: TGTGCTCTTGGGGAACTGGCCCCTCCCTTCCTCAGTACTGGGGGATATGGGGGGGCGTACACCGATAAACTCATCTTT. The encoded protein is CALGELAPPFLSTGGYGGAYTDKLIF.

This chain joins TRDV2 and TRDJ1; 8 bases line up with TRDD3. Germline V gives CDR1 GEAIGNYY, CDR2 EKD. The junction had 15 bases not matched to a gene; V was cut back by 1 base and J by 9 bases. This CDR3 region has 16 residues. The CDR3 DNA sequence: TGTGCCTGTGACACGTGTACTGGGGGCATCGTATACGAACTCATCTTT. Its protein product is CACDTCTGGIVYELIF.

This chain connects TRDV1 to TRDJ1, with 7 bases identical to TRDD3. The CDR3 length is 18 residues. Germline assignment: CDR1 TSWWSYY and CDR2 QGS. V dropped 5 bases and J dropped 0; count of bases not matched to a gene: 15. The CDR3 loop reads CALGKNPKPGGHTDKLIF. DNA of the CDR3: TGTGCTCTTGGGAAGAATCCTAAACCTGGGGGTCACACCGATAAACTCATCTTT.

The V and J genes are TRDV1 and TRDJ1; TRDD3 aligns across 9 bases. V was clipped by 0 bases and J by 0 bases; unmatched bases: 20. Germline V gene lookup returns CDR1 TSWWSYY and CDR2 QGS. This CDR3 region has 22 residues. Written as DNA, the CDR3 is TGTGCTCTTGGGGAACTTTCCTACGGGGGATACTACCCTCGTACGTACACCGATAAACTCATCTTT. Translated: CALGELSYGGYYPRTYTDKLIF.

V is TRDV2 and J is TRDJ3, with TRDD3 matching 9 bases. CDR1 and CDR2 (germline): GEAIGNYY, EKD. V trimming: 4 bases; J trimming: 0 bases; junction bases outside the gene matches: 15. The CDR3 loop spans 21 amino acids. The CDR3 spells CACDLPVLGDAGSWDTRQMFF. For the CDR3, the DNA is TGTGCCTGTGATCTCCCAGTACTGGGGGACGCTGGCTCCTGGGACACCCGACAGATGTTTTTC.

This clone occurred a few times. The rearrangement links TRDV1 to TRDJ1, with 10 bases identical to TRDD3. V lost 0 bases to trimming and J lost 3 bases; unmatched junction nucleotides: 13. The CDR3 is 19 residues long. CDR1 and CDR2 (germline): TSWWSYY, QGS. CDR3 bases: TGTGCTCTTGGGGAACTATACGGGGACTGGGGGATTCCTTCCGATAAACTCATCTTT. This gives the protein CALGELYGDWGIPSDKLIF.

The chain joins TRDV1 to TRDJ1; TRDD3 matches at 13 bases. The V gene's germline CDR1 is TSWWSYY and CDR2 QGS. CDR3 length: 18 amino acids. V lost 2 bases and J lost 9; bases outside the gene matches: 15. CDR3 coding DNA: TGTGCTCTTGGGGAAACTCGTGAACTGGGGGATACGAGCGTGGAACTCATCTTT. Translating it yields CALGETRELGDTSVELIF.